Below, one T cell receptor (beta chain) is given with its context. The V end lost 4 bases, the J end lost 7 bases, and 20 bases lay between the germline ends. Germline CDR1 SGHRS, CDR2 YFSETQ. The CDR3 contains 15 residues. This sample is drawn from a study of T-cell reconstitution after alpha-beta-depleted transplantation in children. It was with unique molecular identifiers that the TCRbeta library was prepared. TCRdb analysed the PCR reads with MiXCR anew, one entry per CDR3 protein. The sample yields about 610,000 distinct CDR3 sequences, over 9.5% seen once. The clonotype comes from a human donor who donated a stem cell graft to a child with acute myeloid leukemia. The chain employs TRBV5-1 and TRBJ2-5; perhaps TRBD1 as D (5 bases). The material sequenced was PBMCs from the stem cell graft donor, taken from the stem cell graft. The CDR3 DNA sequence: TGCGCCAGCAGCCCTCGCGGCAGGGCGGCTAGGACCCAGTACTTC. Translating gives CASSPRGRAARTQYF.